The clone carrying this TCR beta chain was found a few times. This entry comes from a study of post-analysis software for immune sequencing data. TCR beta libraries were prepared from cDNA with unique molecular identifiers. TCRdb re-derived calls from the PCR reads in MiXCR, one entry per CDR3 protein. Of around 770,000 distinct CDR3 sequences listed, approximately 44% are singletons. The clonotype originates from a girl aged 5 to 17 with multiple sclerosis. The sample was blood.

CDR3 nucleotide sequence: TGCGCCAGCAGCTGGGACGGTGGGGGCTACACCTTC. It translates to CASSWDGGGYTF. This chain links TRBV5-1 with TRBJ1-2, with D perhaps TRBD1 (5 bases). V was trimmed by 3 bases and J by 8 bases, leaving 11 bases between them. CDR3 length: 12 amino acids. The germline V gene has CDR1 SGHRS and CDR2 YFSETQ.